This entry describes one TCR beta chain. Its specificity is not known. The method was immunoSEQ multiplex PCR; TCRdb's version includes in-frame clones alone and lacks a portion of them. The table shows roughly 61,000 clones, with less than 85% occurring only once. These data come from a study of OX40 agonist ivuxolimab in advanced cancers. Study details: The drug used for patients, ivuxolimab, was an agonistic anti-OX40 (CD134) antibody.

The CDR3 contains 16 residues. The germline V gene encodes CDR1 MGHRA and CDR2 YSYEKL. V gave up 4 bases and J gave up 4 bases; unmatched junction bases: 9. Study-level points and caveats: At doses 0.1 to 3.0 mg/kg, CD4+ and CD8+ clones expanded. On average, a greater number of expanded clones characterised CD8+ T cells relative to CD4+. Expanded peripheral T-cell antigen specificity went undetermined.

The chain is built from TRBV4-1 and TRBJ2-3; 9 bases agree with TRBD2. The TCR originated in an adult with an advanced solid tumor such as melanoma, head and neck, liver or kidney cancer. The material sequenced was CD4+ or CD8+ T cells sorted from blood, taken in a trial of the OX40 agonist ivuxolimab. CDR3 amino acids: CASSLSGGGGADTQYF. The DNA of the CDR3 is TGCGCCAGCAGCCTTTCGGGTGGCGGGGGGGCAGATACGCAGTATTTT.